These 4 T cell receptor beta chains share one sample of origin, sequenced in a study of identifying expanded T cells in peripheral blood. Sequencing was performed with immunoSEQ multiplex PCR; in TCRdb, only in-frame clones are kept and a portion is missing. The sample has 60,000 or so clones, approximately 83% seen once; the top ten hold about 18%. The specimen sequenced was blood. The receptors shown here come from a person between 18 and 70 years old in good health.

J is TRBJ2-3 and V is TRBV27; 7 bases are shared with TRBD1. CDR3 size: 16 residues. Germline CDR1 MNHEY, CDR2 SMNVEV (reference sequence). With V trimmed by 0 bases and J by 2 bases, 5 bases remained unmatched. CDR3 protein: CASSLSPTGSTDTQYF. Written as DNA, the CDR3 is TGTGCCAGCAGTTTATCCCCGACAGGGTCCACAGATACGCAGTATTTT.

The chain joins TRBV30 to TRBJ2-1; 8 bases line up with TRBD1. V shed 3 bases, J shed 9 bases, and the junction held 13 bases outside the gene matches. The CDR3 has 15 amino acids. Germline CDR1 reads GTSNPN; CDR2 reads SVGIG (reference sequence). CDR3 region: CAWRSFTGGMGEQFF. In DNA, the CDR3 is TGTGCCTGGAGGTCCTTTACAGGGGGTATGGGTGAGCAGTTCTTC. Filled out from reference TRBV30 and TRBJ2-1, the complete variable domain reads SQTIHQWPATLVQPVGSPLSLECTVEGTSNPNLYWYRQAAGRGLQLLFYSVGIGQISSEVPQNLSASRPQDRQFILSSKKLLLSDSGFYLCAWRSFTGGMGEQFFGPGTRLTVL.

V is TRBV4-1 and J is TRBJ2-1, with 8 bases identical to TRBD1. The V gene end was trimmed by 8 bases and the J gene end by 4 bases; junction bases not matched to a gene: 13. The CDR3 totals 16 residues. Germline CDR1 reads MGHRA; CDR2 reads YSYEKL. CDR3 coding DNA: TGCGCCAGCGGACACAACAGGGGGTCGTTGTACAATGAGCAGTTCTTC. It codes for CASGHNRGSLYNEQFF.

The chain links TRBV5-6 to TRBJ2-7; 14 nucleotides agree with TRBD2. Germline loops: CDR1 SGHDT, CDR2 YYEEEE. This CDR3 has 16 amino acids. With 0 bases clipped from V and 5 bases from J, the junction kept 4 bases outside the gene matches. The CDR3 loop reads CASSLVGTSGSNEQYF. CDR3 bases: TGTGCCAGCAGCTTGGTGGGGACTAGCGGGAGCAACGAGCAGTACTTC.